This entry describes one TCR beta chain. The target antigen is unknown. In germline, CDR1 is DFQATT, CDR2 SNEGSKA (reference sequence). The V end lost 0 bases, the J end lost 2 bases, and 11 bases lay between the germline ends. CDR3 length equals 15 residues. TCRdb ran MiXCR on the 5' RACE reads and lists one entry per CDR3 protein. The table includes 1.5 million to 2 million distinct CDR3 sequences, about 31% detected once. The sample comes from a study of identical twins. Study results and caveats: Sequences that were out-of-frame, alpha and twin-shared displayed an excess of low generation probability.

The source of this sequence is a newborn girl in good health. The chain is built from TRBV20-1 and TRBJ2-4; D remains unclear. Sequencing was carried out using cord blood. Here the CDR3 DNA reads TGCAGTGCTAGAGATCTCCCCTTTTCCAAAAACATTCAGTACTTC. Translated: CSARDLPFSKNIQYF.